This TCR beta chain derives from a study of control samples from healthy donors and cancer patients. The table came from immunoSEQ multiplex PCR; TCRdb's copy has only in-frame clones and leaves some out. This sample has more than 12,000 clones; roughly 77% occur once, and the top ten carry 15% to 20%. CDR1 and CDR2 (germline): SGHTA, FQGNSA. This CDR3 region has 14 residues. Unmatched junction bases numbered 6, after V lost 3 bases and J lost 9 bases. The sample taken for sequencing was formalin-fixed, paraffin-embedded tissue. The gene calls are TRBV7-2 and TRBJ2-1; 9 bases line up with TRBD2. The clonotype was recovered from a female donor with lung cancer. CDR3 region: CASSFGGRAGEQFF. DNA for the CDR3: TGTGCCAGCAGCTTCGGCGGGAGGGCCGGTGAGCAGTTCTTC.